The source of this T cell receptor (beta chain) is a study of regulatory T cells in long-lasting Graves disease. There are a few counts of this clonotype. The time point denotes: newly diagnosed GD, antithyroid drugs for less than 3 months. Researchers made the TCR library from RNA that was extracted from PBMCs. In building TCR beta libraries, iRepertoire HTBI primers were used together with Arm-PCR of CDR3 regions. TCRdb recomputed calls from the multiplex PCR reads with MiXCR, one row per CDR3 protein. This table holds more than 400,000 distinct CDR3 sequences, 15% to 20% found once. The same sample was also studied in work on T cells in Graves' hyperthyroidism and ophthalmopathy.

This TCR came from a woman aged 25-40 years with Graves disease. This sample comprised peripheral blood mononuclear cells (PBMCs), obtained at new diagnosis, from a patient treated with antithyroid drugs.

CDR3 DNA sequence: TGTGCCAGCAGTCGTGGGACGGTGCCACCCCTCCACTTT. Translated: CASSRGTVPPLHF. The chain joins TRBV3-1 to TRBJ1-6, with TRBD1 as a possible D gene (5 bases). The germline V and J ends were trimmed by 6 bases and 11 bases, with 14 bases remaining between them. CDR3 length equals 13 residues. The germline V gene has CDR1 LGHDT and CDR2 YNNKEL (reference sequence).